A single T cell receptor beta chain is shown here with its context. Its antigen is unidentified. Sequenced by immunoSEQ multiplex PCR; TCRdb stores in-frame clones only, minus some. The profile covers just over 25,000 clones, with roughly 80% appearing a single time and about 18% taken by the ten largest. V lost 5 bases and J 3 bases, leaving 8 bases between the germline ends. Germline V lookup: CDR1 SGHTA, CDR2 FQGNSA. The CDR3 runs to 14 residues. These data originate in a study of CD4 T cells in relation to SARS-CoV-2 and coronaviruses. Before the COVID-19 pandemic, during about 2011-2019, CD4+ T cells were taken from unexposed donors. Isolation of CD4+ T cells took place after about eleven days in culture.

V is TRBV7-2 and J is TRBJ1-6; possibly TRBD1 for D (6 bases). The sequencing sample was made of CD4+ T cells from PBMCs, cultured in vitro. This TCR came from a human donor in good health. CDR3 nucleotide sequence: TGTGCCAGCAGCCTGGACAGCTATAATTCACCCCTCCACTTT. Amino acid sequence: CASSLDSYNSPLHF.